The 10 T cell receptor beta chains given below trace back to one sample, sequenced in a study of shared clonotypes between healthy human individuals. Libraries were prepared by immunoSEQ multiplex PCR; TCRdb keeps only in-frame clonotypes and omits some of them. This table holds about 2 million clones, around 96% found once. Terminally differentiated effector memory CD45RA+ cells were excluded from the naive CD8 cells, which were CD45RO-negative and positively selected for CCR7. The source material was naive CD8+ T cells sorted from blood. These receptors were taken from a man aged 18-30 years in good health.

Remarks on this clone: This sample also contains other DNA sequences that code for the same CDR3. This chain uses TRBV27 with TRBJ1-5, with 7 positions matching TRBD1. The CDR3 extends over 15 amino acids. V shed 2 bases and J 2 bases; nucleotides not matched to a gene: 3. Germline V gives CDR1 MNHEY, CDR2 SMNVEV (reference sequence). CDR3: CASSLRGLGNQPQHF. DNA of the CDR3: TGTGCCAGCAGTTTAAGGGGGCTCGGCAATCAGCCCCAGCATTTT.

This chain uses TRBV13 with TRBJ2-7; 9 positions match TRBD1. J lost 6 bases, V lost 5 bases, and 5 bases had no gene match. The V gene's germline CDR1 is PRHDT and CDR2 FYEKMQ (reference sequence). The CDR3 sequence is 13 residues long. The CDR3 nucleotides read TGTGCCAGCAGCACGGACAGGGGATCCGAGCAGTACTTC. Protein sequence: CASSTDRGSEQYF.

The CDR3 sequence is CASSRPGAGVQPQHF. In nucleotides, the CDR3 is TGTGCCAGCAGCCGCCCAGGGGCAGGGGTTCAGCCCCAGCATTTT. The V gene is TRBV7-9, the J gene TRBJ1-5, with D perhaps matching TRBD1 (6 bases). This CDR3 spans 15 amino acids. Trimming pared 5 bases from V and 6 bases from J, leaving 17 bases between. Germline values: CDR1 SEHNR, CDR2 FQNEAQ (reference sequence).

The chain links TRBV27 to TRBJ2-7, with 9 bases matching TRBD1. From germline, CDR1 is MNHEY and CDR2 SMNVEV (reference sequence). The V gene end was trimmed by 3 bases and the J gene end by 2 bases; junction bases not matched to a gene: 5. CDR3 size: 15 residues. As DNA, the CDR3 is TGTGCCAGCAGTTTCAACAGGGGGCAAACCTACGAGCAGTACTTC. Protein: CASSFNRGQTYEQYF.

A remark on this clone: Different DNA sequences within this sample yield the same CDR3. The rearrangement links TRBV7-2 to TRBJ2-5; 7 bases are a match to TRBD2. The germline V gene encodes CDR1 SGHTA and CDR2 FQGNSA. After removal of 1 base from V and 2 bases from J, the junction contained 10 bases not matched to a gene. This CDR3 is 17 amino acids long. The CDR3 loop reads CASSLGPGEGTQETQYF. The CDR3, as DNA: TGTGCCAGCAGCTTAGGCCCTGGGGAGGGCACGCAAGAGACCCAGTACTTC. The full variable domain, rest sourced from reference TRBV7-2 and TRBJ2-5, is GAGVSQSPSNKVTEKGKDVELRCDPISGHTALYWYRQSLGQGLEFLIYFQGNSAPDKSGLPSDRFSAERTGGSVSTLTIQRTQQEDSAVYLCASSLGPGEGTQETQYFGPGTRLLVL.

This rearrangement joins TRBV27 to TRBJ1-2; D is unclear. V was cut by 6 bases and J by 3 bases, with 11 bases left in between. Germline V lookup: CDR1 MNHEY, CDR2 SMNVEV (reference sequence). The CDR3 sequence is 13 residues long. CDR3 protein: CASRVGLDYGYTF. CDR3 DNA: TGTGCCAGCAGAGTGGGCCTTGACTATGGCTACACCTTC.

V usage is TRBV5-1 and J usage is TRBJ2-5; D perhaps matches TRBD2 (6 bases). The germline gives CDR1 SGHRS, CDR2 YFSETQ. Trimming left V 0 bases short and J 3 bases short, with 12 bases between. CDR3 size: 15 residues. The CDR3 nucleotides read TGCGCCAGCAGCTTGGAAGGCGGGGTTAAAGAGACCCAGTACTTC. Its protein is CASSLEGGVKETQYF.

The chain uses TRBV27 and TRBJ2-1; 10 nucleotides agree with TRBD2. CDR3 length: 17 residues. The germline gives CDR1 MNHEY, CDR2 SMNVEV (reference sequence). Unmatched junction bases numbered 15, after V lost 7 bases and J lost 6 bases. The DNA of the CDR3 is TGTGCCAGCAACTATCTAGCGGGAGACCCCAAGGGCAATGAGCAGTTCTTC. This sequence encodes CASNYLAGDPKGNEQFF.

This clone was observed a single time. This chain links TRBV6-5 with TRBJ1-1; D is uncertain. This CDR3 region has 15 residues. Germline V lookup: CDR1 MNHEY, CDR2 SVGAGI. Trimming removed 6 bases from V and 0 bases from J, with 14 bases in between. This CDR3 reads CASREEDEMNTEAFF. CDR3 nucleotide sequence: TGTGCCAGCAGAGAGGAGGACGAGATGAACACTGAAGCTTTCTTT.

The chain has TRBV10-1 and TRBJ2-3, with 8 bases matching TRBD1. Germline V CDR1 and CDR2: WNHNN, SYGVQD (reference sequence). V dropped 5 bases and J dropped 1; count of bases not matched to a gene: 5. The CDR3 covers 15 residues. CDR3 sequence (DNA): TGCGCCAGCAGTCCCGGGACAGGTGGCACAGATACGCAGTATTTT. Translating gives CASSPGTGGTDTQYF.